These 20 T cell receptor beta chains were all obtained from the same sample, sequenced in a study of blood T cell repertoires in COVID-19. Repertoires were generated with immunoSEQ multiplex PCR, while TCRdb's copy carries only in-frame clones and drops some. Of more than 450,000 clones in the sample, roughly 90% are singletons; the top ten hold approximately 0.7%. Sequencing input: PBMCs or T cells enriched from blood (not recorded which). The origin of the receptors is a woman aged 18-29 years who had recovered from COVID-19.

This chain uses TRBV5-1 with TRBJ2-7; 8 positions agree with TRBD2. CDR1 SGHRS and CDR2 YFSETQ come from the germline V gene. The CDR3 has 12 amino acids. The ends lost 4 bases at V and 3 bases at J; junction bases unmatched: 0. The CDR3 DNA sequence: TGCGCCAGCAGCCGGGAGGGCTACGAGCAGTACTTC. This gives the protein CASSREGYEQYF.

The chain combines TRBV9 with TRBJ1-5; D may be TRBD1 (5 bases). This CDR3 has 14 amino acids. Germline V gives CDR1 SGDLS, CDR2 YYNGEE. The V end lost 3 bases, the J end lost 6 bases, and 13 bases lay between the germline ends. The CDR3 sequence: CASSAGDSPQPQHF. CDR3 nucleotides: TGTGCCAGCAGCGCGGGGGATTCGCCTCAGCCCCAGCATTTT.

V is TRBV30 and J is TRBJ2-7, with 7 bases aligning to TRBD2. V gave up 5 bases and J gave up 0 bases; unmatched junction bases: 4. Germline V lookup: CDR1 GTSNPN, CDR2 SVGIG (reference sequence). This CDR3 is built from 13 residues. The CDR3 DNA is TGTGCCTGGTGGGGGGGTAGCTCCTACGAGCAGTACTTC. Encoded protein: CAWWGGSSYEQYF.

The chain is built from TRBV19 and TRBJ1-2; a weak D match, TRBD1 (6 bases). The germline V gene has CDR1 LNHDA and CDR2 SQIVND (reference sequence). Trimming removed 5 bases at V and 8 bases at J, with 21 bases between. The CDR3 runs 15 residues. CDR3 loop: CASSSRQEPLGGYTF. The CDR3 DNA follows: TGTGCCAGTAGTTCCCGACAGGAGCCCCTGGGAGGCTACACCTTC.

V usage is TRBV19 and J usage is TRBJ1-2, with 9 bases lining up with TRBD1. The CDR3 is 13 amino acids. Unmatched junction bases numbered 12, after V lost 11 bases and J lost 8 bases. CDR1 and CDR2 from the germline V gene are LNHDA and SQIVND (reference sequence). The CDR3 spells CAGHGQGREGYTF. The CDR3 DNA reads TGTGCCGGGCACGGACAGGGGAGAGAAGGCTACACCTTC.

For the CDR3, the DNA is TGTGCCAGCAGCATATCCGGGACAGGGAAAGAGACCCAGTACTTC. This gives the protein CASSISGTGKETQYF. V and J are TRBV3-1 (or the pseudogene TRBV3-2) and TRBJ2-5; 9 bases align to TRBD1. The CDR3 has 15 amino acids. The germline CDR1 and CDR2 sequences are LGHDT and YNNKEL (reference sequence). The J segment lost 3 bases and the V segment lost 5 bases, leaving 7 bases of the junction unmatched.

The V call is TRBV4-1, the J call TRBJ2-5; maybe TRBD2 (5 bases). The germline V gene has CDR1 MGHRA and CDR2 YSYEKL. The CDR3 spans 14 residues. Trimming left V 5 bases short and J 1 base short, with 11 bases between. The CDR3 sequence is CASSSLGVQETQYF. The CDR3 bases are TGCGCCAGCAGCTCACTAGGAGTCCAAGAGACCCAGTACTTC.

This sequence joins TRBV4-1 and TRBJ1-4, with D tentatively TRBD1 (5 bases). The CDR3 has 13 amino acids. V lost 4 bases to trimming and J lost 8 bases, with 11 bases between them. Germline V gives CDR1 MGHRA, CDR2 YSYEKL. For the CDR3, the DNA is TGCGCCAGCAGCCGCAGACAGCTAGAAAAACTGTTTTTT. Amino acids: CASSRRQLEKLFF.

The chain couples TRBV11-2 to TRBJ2-5; D is undetermined. CDR3 length: 13 amino acids. Per the germline V gene, CDR1 is SGHAT and CDR2 is FQNNGV. The V end was cut by 4 bases, the J end by 8 bases, with 14 bases between. The CDR3 nucleotides are TGTGCCAGCAGCTCTTCTCCTCCAGATACCCAGTACTTC. It codes for CASSSSPPDTQYF. Looking up the rest from reference TRBV11-2 and TRBJ2-5 gives the full variable domain: EAGVAQSPRYKIIEKRQSVAFWCNPISGHATLYWYQQILGQGPKLLIQFQNNGVVDDSQLPKDRFSAERLKGVDSTLKIQPAKLEDSAVYLCASSSSPPDTQYFGPGTRLLVL.

Note on this clone: The sample holds other DNA sequences that translate to the same CDR3. The rearrangement uses TRBV28 and TRBJ1-1, with 9 bases matching TRBD1. J was trimmed by 5 bases and V by 6 bases; bases with no gene match: 1. Germline CDR1 MDHEN, CDR2 SYDVKM. The CDR3 length is 12 residues. Here the CDR3 DNA reads TGTGCCAGCAGGACAGGGGGGACTGAAGCTTTCTTT. Protein: CASRTGGTEAFF.

The CDR3 bases are TGTGCCAGCAGCCTCTATAATTCACCCCTCCACTTT. Translation gives CASSLYNSPLHF. This rearrangement joins TRBV7-9 to TRBJ1-6, with D uncertain. The CDR3 sequence is 12 residues long. V was pared by 5 bases and J by 3 bases, with 2 bases between. CDR1 is SEHNR and CDR2 is FQNEAQ in the germline V gene (reference sequence). The full variable domain, with the rest looked up from reference TRBV7-9 and TRBJ1-6, is DTGVSQNPRHKITKRGQNVTFRCDPISEHNRLYWYRQTLGQGPEFLTYFQNEAQLEKSRLLSDRFSAERPKGSFSTLEIQRTEQGDSAMYLCASSLYNSPLHFGNGTRLTVT.

The chain joins TRBV7-2 to TRBJ2-7; 10 nucleotides align to TRBD2. J was trimmed by 4 bases and V by 0 bases; bases with no gene match: 9. Germline V gene data show CDR1 as SGHTA and CDR2 as FQGNSA. This CDR3 spans 17 amino acids. The CDR3 here is CASSLAHSSGGIYEQYF. CDR3 DNA sequence: TGTGCCAGCAGCTTAGCCCATAGTAGCGGGGGGATTTACGAGCAGTACTTC. The variable domain in full, completed from reference TRBV7-2 and TRBJ2-7, reads GAGVSQSPSNKVTEKGKDVELRCDPISGHTALYWYRQSLGQGLEFLIYFQGNSAPDKSGLPSDRFSAERTGGSVSTLTIQRTQQEDSAVYLCASSLAHSSGGIYEQYFGPGTRLTVT.

This chain joins TRBV6-4 and TRBJ2-2, with D maybe TRBD1 (5 bases). Germline V CDR1 and CDR2: MRHNA, SNTAGT. V was trimmed by 3 bases and J by 4 bases, leaving 9 bases between them. The CDR3 has 14 amino acids. The CDR3 reads CASSDQGSTGELFF. The CDR3, as DNA: TGTGCCAGCAGTGATCAGGGTTCCACCGGGGAGCTGTTTTTT.

The gene calls are TRBV19 and TRBJ2-5; TRBD2 matches 7 bases. The junction had 13 bases not matched to a gene; V was cut back by 4 bases and J by 14 bases. The CDR3 has 13 amino acids. Germline loops: CDR1 LNHDA, CDR2 SQIVND (reference sequence). The CDR3: CASSRGGLTAPYF. The CDR3 region has the DNA TGTGCCAGTAGTAGGGGGGGACTTACGGCCCCCTACTTC.

There are a few counts of this clone. This chain links TRBV2 with TRBJ1-4; D is possibly TRBD1 (5 bases). This CDR3 comprises 15 residues. The V end lost 5 bases, the J end lost 8 bases, and 18 bases lay between the germline ends. CDR1 SNHLY and CDR2 FYNNEI come from the germline V gene. CDR3 bases: TGTGCCAGCAGTCCCTCTTTGGGGGAGGCGGAAAAACTGTTTTTT. The encoded protein is CASSPSLGEAEKLFF.

CDR3: CASLEETTYEQYF. In DNA, the CDR3 is TGCGCCAGCTTGGAGGAAACCACCTACGAGCAGTACTTC. V gene TRBV5-1 combines with J gene TRBJ2-7; a weak D match, TRBD2 (5 bases). The CDR3 is 13 residues long. Germline values: CDR1 SGHRS, CDR2 YFSETQ. V was pared by 7 bases and J by 2 bases, with 13 bases between.

The chain carries TRBV2 and TRBJ1-1; D not certain. Per germline, CDR1 SNHLY and CDR2 FYNNEI. The V gene lost 4 bases and the J gene lost 7 bases, with 10 bases spanning the gap. The CDR3 spans 12 residues. The CDR3 coding sequence is TGTGCCAGCAGTGTCCTGCGGGATGAAGCTTTCTTT. Translation: CASSVLRDEAFF.

This clone was detected once. This chain connects TRBV4-1 to TRBJ2-5; 7 bases agree with TRBD2. The CDR3 is made up of 16 amino acids. CDR1 MGHRA and CDR2 YSYEKL come from the germline V gene. Unmatched junction bases numbered 9, after V lost 4 bases and J lost 1 base. The CDR3 here is CASSRFGGGTQETQYF. CDR3 DNA: TGCGCCAGCAGCCGGTTTGGCGGGGGAACCCAAGAGACCCAGTACTTC.

The genes are TRBV7-2 and TRBJ1-2; D is perhaps TRBD1 (5 bases). Per the germline V gene, CDR1 is SGHTA and CDR2 is FQGNSA. The CDR3 runs 13 residues. V dropped 6 bases and J dropped 4 bases, with 12 bases sitting between them. The CDR3, as DNA: TGTGCCAGCAGTACTGGGGCCTCCTATGGCTACACCTTC. Protein sequence: CASSTGASYGYTF.

This clone was counted a single time. The genes are TRBV5-8 and TRBJ2-7; D might be TRBD1 (6 bases). Trimming cost V 4 bases and J 3 bases, with 17 bases left between them. CDR3 length: 15 amino acids. Germline lookup yields CDR1 SGHTS and CDR2 YDEGEE. The CDR3 nucleotides are TGTGCCAGCAGCGTGCCAGGGACACTGAGCTACGAGCAGTACTTC. Protein sequence: CASSVPGTLSYEQYF.